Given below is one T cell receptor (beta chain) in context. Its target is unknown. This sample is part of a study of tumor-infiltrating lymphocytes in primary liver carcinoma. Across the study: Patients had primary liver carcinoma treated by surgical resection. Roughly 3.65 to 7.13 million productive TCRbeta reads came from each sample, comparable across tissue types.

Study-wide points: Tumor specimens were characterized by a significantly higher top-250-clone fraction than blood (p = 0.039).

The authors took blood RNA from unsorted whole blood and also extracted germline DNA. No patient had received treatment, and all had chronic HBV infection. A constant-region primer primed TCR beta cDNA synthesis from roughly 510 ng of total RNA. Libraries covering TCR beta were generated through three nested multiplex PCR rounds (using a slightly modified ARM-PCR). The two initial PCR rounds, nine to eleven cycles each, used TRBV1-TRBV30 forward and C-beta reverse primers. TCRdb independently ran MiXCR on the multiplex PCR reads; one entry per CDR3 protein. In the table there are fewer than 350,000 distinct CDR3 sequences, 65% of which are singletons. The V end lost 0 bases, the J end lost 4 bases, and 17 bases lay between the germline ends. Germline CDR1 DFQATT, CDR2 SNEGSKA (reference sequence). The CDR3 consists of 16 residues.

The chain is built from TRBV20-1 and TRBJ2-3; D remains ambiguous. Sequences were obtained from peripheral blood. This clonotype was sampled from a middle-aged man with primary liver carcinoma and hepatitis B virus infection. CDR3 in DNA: TGCAGTGCTAGAGATAAGACCCCCGCTGGGGCAGATACGCAGTATTTT. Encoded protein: CSARDKTPAGADTQYF.